The clone carrying this TCR beta chain was detected a few times. Recruitment covered about two dozen US areas and drew participants whose ages spanned roughly 18 to 100 years. Researchers sorted participants into cohorts using their self-reported clinical history. Assay used: immunoSEQ multiplex PCR; TCRdb lists only in-frame clones, some missing. The sample consists of about 320,000 clones, 90% to 95% of them appearing once. The V gene end was trimmed by 0 bases and the J gene end by 3 bases; junction bases not matched to a gene: 0. Germline values: CDR1 SGHRS, CDR2 YFSETQ. This CDR3 region has 15 residues. These data come from a study of blood T cell repertoires in COVID-19. Overall study: Sites across the United States, Italy and Spain contributed samples from acute and convalescent COVID-19. Nucleic acid was either cDNA or gDNA, and it came from T cells, B-cell-depleted T cells, or PBMCs.

This sequence was found in a woman in her 30s who had been exposed to COVID-19. J is TRBJ1-4 and V is TRBV5-1; 9 positions agree with TRBD1. The sequencing sample was made of PBMCs or T cells enriched from blood (not recorded which). The CDR3 nucleotides are TGCGCCAGCAGCTTGGGGACAGGGGCTAATGAAAAACTGTTTTTT. It is translated as CASSLGTGANEKLFF.